Below, 9 T cell receptor beta chains from the same sample are listed, as sequenced in a study of metastatic and nonmetastatic thyroid tumors. TCRdb re-called clones from the PCR reads using MiXCR. The profile covers 30,000 to 35,000 clones, with 25% to 35% appearing a single time and 7.8% taken by the ten largest. Nobody among the patients had been given any treatment before thyroid surgery. Sample: blood. These receptors were collected from a female donor with papillary thyroid cancer or a benign thyroid nodule (not recorded which). Some clones in this sample may be carry-over from other donors' samples.

With respect to this clone: Germline is not matched at one junction end, which may reflect a read error. This rearrangement joins TRBV6-1 to TRBJ1-1; tentatively, D is TRBD1 (5 bases). Germline CDR1 reads MNHNS; CDR2 reads SASEGT. This CDR3 contains 16 residues. The chain's CDR3 is CSSSPPRLRGDTEAFF. For the CDR3, the DNA is TGTTCCAGCAGTCCCCCCCGCCTGAGGGGAGACACTGAAGCTTTCTTT.

Relative to its sample, this clone is medium-sized (0.01 to 0.1%). The rearrangement links TRBV30 to TRBJ2-7, with 7 bases matching TRBD1. CDR3 length: 11 amino acids. Unmatched junction bases numbered 4, after V lost 7 bases and J lost 4 bases. Germline values: CDR1 GTSNPN, CDR2 SVGIG (reference sequence). The CDR3 bases are TGTGCCTCGGCAGGGGGATACGAGCAGTACTTC. It is translated as CASAGGYEQYF.

The rearrangement joins TRBV6-1 to TRBJ2-1, with 8 bases matching TRBD2. Germline trimming cut 3 bases from V and 9 bases from J; bases unmatched to any gene: 10. Germline CDR1 reads MNHNS; CDR2 reads SASEGT. This CDR3 spans 15 amino acids. CDR3 residues: CASSDSRGRSCEQFF. The CDR3 DNA follows: TGTGCCAGCAGTGACTCCCGCGGGAGGTCCTGTGAGCAGTTCTTC.

For this clone: A junction end diverges from the germline sequence, so it may reflect a read error. The chain is built from TRBV5-4 and TRBJ1-6; D unresolved. This CDR3 is 13 amino acids long. Germline V gene data show CDR1 as SGHNT and CDR2 as YYREEE (reference sequence). CDR3 region: CASSLLVYAPLHF. CDR3 sequence (DNA): TGCGCCAGCAGCTTGCTGGTGTACGCACCCCTCCACTTT.

V gene TRBV20-1 combines with J gene TRBJ1-1; unclear D gene. Germline-derived CDR1 and CDR2 are DFQATT and SNEGSKA (reference sequence). Trimming left V 2 bases short and J 1 base short, with 11 bases between. This CDR3 contains 14 residues. CDR3 residues: CSARYRVSNTEAFF. The CDR3 nucleotides read TGCAGTGCTAGATATCGAGTGTCGAACACTGAAGCTTTCTTT.

In the case of this clone: Germline is not matched at one junction end, which may reflect a read error. The J gene is TRBJ2-7, the V gene TRBV5-1; tentative D call: TRBD2 (6 bases). The CDR3 is 15 residues long. The germline CDR1 and CDR2 sequences are SGHRS and YFSETQ. The CDR3 DNA reads TGCGCCAGCAGCCCAGACGGGGCGGGATACTACGATCAGTACTTC. Translated: CASSPDGAGYYDQYF.

CDR3 sequence reads: CASSLTGLYNEQFF. CDR3 sequence (DNA): TGCGCCAGCAGCTTGACCGGTCTCTACAATGAGCAGTTCTTC. This chain links TRBV5-1 with TRBJ2-1, with unresolved D. V was shortened by 1 base and J by 3 bases, with 8 bases between the two germline ends. Germline-derived CDR1 and CDR2 are SGHRS and YFSETQ. The CDR3 loop spans 14 amino acids.

Details on this clone: One end of the junction is discordant with germline, which a read error may explain. The V gene is TRBV6-5, the J gene TRBJ2-5; D gene unclear. From germline, CDR1 is MNHEY and CDR2 SVGAGI. The CDR3 length is 14 residues. CDR3 region: CASIYSHLRKTQYF. The CDR3, as DNA: TGTGCCAGCATTTACTCGCACTTAAGGAAGACCCAGTACTTC.

This chain connects TRBV18 to TRBJ1-5; tentatively, D is TRBD1 (5 bases). The CDR3 loop spans 15 amino acids. Germline CDR1 reads KGHSH; CDR2 reads LQKENI. V lost 2 bases and J lost 0, with 8 bases in between. Here the CDR3 DNA reads TGTGCCAGCTCACCAAATACAGGTAGCAATCAGCCCCAGCATTTT. Its translation: CASSPNTGSNQPQHF.